The 26 T cell receptor beta chains reported below all come from one sample, sequenced in a study of blood T cell repertoires in COVID-19 (dated by TCRdb to about 2020). Preparation of the library involved the immunoSEQ multiplex PCR assay. TCRdb provides this immuneACCESS table in a form limited to in-frame rearrangements. Some clones are lacking; in checked studies, under half of them reflect an unresolved V gene, and why the rest are absent is not known. The sample contains 100,000 or so clones, roughly 79% of them found a single time. The ten top clones hold about 10% of the sample. The sample taken for sequencing was peripheral blood. All receptors derive from a human donor in a cohort sampled during active COVID-19.

The chain carries TRBV2 and TRBJ1-6, with 7 nucleotides matching TRBD1. Germline values: CDR1 SNHLY, CDR2 FYNNEI. The CDR3 consists of 13 residues. The J segment lost 7 bases and the V segment lost 10 bases, leaving 7 bases of the junction unmatched. CDR3 sequence: CATAGTENSPLHF. CDR3 nucleotide sequence: TGTGCCACGGCCGGGACAGAGAATTCACCCCTCCACTTT.

The rearrangement joins TRBV9 to TRBJ2-1, with 10 bases lining up with TRBD2. The CDR3 sequence is 19 residues long. Germline V CDR1 and CDR2: SGDLS, YYNGEE. After removal of 0 bases from V and 0 bases from J, the junction contained 9 bases not matched to a gene. DNA for the CDR3: TGTGCCAGCAGCGTAGTGGGGACTAGCGCTCTGAGCTCCTACAATGAGCAGTTCTTC. Protein: CASSVVGTSALSSYNEQFF.

The chain is built from TRBV5-6 and TRBJ2-2; 8 bases line up with TRBD1. Trimming cost V 0 bases and J 5 bases; bases outside gene matches: 3. The length of the CDR3 is 15 residues. CDR1 and CDR2 from the germline V gene are SGHDT and YYEEEE. CDR3 coding DNA: TGTGCCAGCAGCTTGGGCCAGGGGGCAACCGGGGAGCTGTTTTTT. Translation: CASSLGQGATGELFF.

Regarding this clone: Because the CDR3 is missing its conserved closing phenylalanine or tryptophan, this is likely a read error. It is unclear where the CDR3 begins or ends on the DNA, so no DNA is shown, and the CDR3 is as TCRdb lists it. The V gene is TRBV6-2 or TRBV6-3, the J gene TRBJ1-6; the D segment call TRBD1 is taken from the table without a DNA check. In germline, CDR1 is MNHEY, CDR2 SVGEGT. Inclusive of both ends, the CDR3 amounts to 14 amino acids. CDR3 residues: CASSPMTGQLVLRL.

This clone has a handful of counts. The J gene is TRBJ2-6, the V gene TRBV19; D call uncertain. The CDR3 consists of 13 residues. The V end was cut by 10 bases, the J end by 2 bases, with 9 bases between. Germline-derived CDR1 and CDR2 are LNHDA and SQIVND (reference sequence). The DNA of the CDR3 is TGTGCCACGAGGTCTACTGGGGCCAACGTCCTGACTTTC. Translating it yields CATRSTGANVLTF.

V and J are TRBV2 and TRBJ1-2; 7 bases are a match to TRBD1. CDR3 length equals 13 residues. The V gene end was trimmed by 6 bases and the J gene end by 7 bases; junction bases not matched to a gene: 8. CDR1 and CDR2 (germline): SNHLY, FYNNEI. For the CDR3, the DNA is TGTGCCAGCAGGGGCGACAGGGCGGTTGGCTACACCTTC. This gives the protein CASRGDRAVGYTF.

J is TRBJ1-5 and V is TRBV4-1; maybe TRBD1 (5 bases). Germline lookup yields CDR1 MGHRA and CDR2 YSYEKL. V was shortened by 1 base and J by 0 bases, with 10 bases between the two germline ends. The CDR3 extends over 16 amino acids. In DNA, the CDR3 is TGCGCCAGCAGCCAAGGACAGACAAATAGCAATCAGCCCCAGCATTTT. Translating gives CASSQGQTNSNQPQHF.

The V and J genes are TRBV30 and TRBJ1-2, with TRBD1 as a possible D gene (5 bases). CDR1 and CDR2 from the germline V gene are GTSNPN and SVGIG (reference sequence). The CDR3 consists of 14 residues. The V and J ends lost 8 bases and 2 bases respectively, with 18 bases between them. In nucleotides, the CDR3 is TGTGCCGGGACCCTACTTGCAGGGAACTATGGCTACACCTTC. Translation: CAGTLLAGNYGYTF. The whole variable domain, filled in from reference TRBV30 and TRBJ1-2, reads SQTIHQWPATLVQPVGSPLSLECTVEGTSNPNLYWYRQAAGRGLQLLFYSVGIGQISSEVPQNLSASRPQDRQFILSSKKLLLSDSGFYLCAGTLLAGNYGYTFGSGTRLTVV.

This clone occurred a few times. This rearrangement joins TRBV3-1 (or the pseudogene TRBV3-2) to TRBJ1-5; D is ambiguous. Trimming stripped 4 bases from V and 5 bases from J, with 12 bases between. The CDR3 contains 14 residues. Per the germline V gene, CDR1 is LGHDT and CDR2 is YNNKEL (reference sequence). CDR3 loop: CASSLVGRDQPQHF. CDR3 nucleotide sequence: TGTGCCAGCAGCCTTGTGGGGAGAGATCAGCCCCAGCATTTT.

V usage is TRBV6-5 and J usage is TRBJ2-7; D is possibly TRBD1 (5 bases). In germline, CDR1 is MNHEY, CDR2 SVGAGI. V was pared by 2 bases and J by 5 bases, with 7 bases between. The CDR3 runs to 12 residues. The CDR3 here is CASSYAGNEQYF. DNA for the CDR3: TGTGCCAGCAGTTACGCAGGGAACGAGCAGTACTTC.

V is TRBV5-1 and J is TRBJ2-7; 7 positions agree with TRBD1. The ends lost 4 bases at V and 2 bases at J; junction bases unmatched: 6. The CDR3 has 14 residues. In germline, CDR1 is SGHRS, CDR2 YFSETQ. The CDR3 protein is CASSQQGLAYEQYF. CDR3 nucleotide sequence: TGCGCCAGCAGCCAACAGGGGCTCGCCTACGAGCAGTACTTC.

This rearrangement joins TRBV4-2 to TRBJ2-7, with 9 bases lining up with TRBD1. Looked up from germline, CDR1 is LGHNA and CDR2 is YNFKEQ. The CDR3 totals 14 residues. V shed 4 bases, J shed 2 bases, and the junction held 3 bases outside the gene matches. The CDR3 spells CASSPGTGTYEQYF. The CDR3 coding sequence is TGTGCCAGCAGCCCCGGGACAGGGACCTACGAGCAGTACTTC.

The gene calls are TRBV7-2 and TRBJ1-2; 8 bases match TRBD1. V lost 3 bases to trimming and J lost 2 bases; unmatched junction nucleotides: 8. The CDR3 has 16 residues. Germline CDR1 is SGHTA and CDR2 is FQGNSA. CDR3 sequence reads: CASSLGGTGSNYGYTF. In DNA, the CDR3 is TGTGCCAGCAGCTTGGGGGGGACAGGATCGAACTATGGCTACACCTTC.

V and J are TRBV25-1 and TRBJ2-7; 7 nucleotides align to TRBD1. CDR3 length equals 13 residues. CDR1 and CDR2 from the germline V gene are MGHDK and SYGVNS. V gave up 6 bases and J gave up 0 bases; unmatched junction bases: 2. DNA for the CDR3: TGTGCCAGCAGAAGACAGGGCTCCTACGAGCAGTACTTC. It encodes CASRRQGSYEQYF.

V is TRBV2 and J is TRBJ1-1; 10 bases agree with TRBD1. Losses at the gene ends were 7 bases for V and 3 bases for J; bases not matched to a gene: 8. Germline values: CDR1 SNHLY, CDR2 FYNNEI. This CDR3 is built from 15 residues. The CDR3 sequence is CASIRDRGWDTEAFF. The CDR3 DNA follows: TGTGCCAGCATCAGGGACAGGGGTTGGGACACTGAAGCTTTCTTT.

The chain has TRBV6-5 and TRBJ1-5; no reliable D call. V lost 6 bases and J lost 2, with 11 bases in between. The CDR3 runs 14 residues. Germline V CDR1 and CDR2: MNHEY, SVGAGI. CDR3 in amino acids: CASSRGWGNQPQHF. The CDR3 DNA is TGTGCCAGCAGCCGAGGATGGGGCAATCAGCCCCAGCATTTT.

The chain is built from TRBV21-1 and TRBJ1-5; the tabulated D call, TRBD1, remains unverified against the DNA. TRBV21-1 corresponds to a pseudogene. This CDR3 is 16 amino acids long. As DNA, the CDR3 is TGTGCCAGCAGCAAAGATAATCTAGGGGTCTGTCAGCCCCAGCATTTT. Amino acids: CASSKDNLGVCQPQHF.

This clone was detected only once. This chain links TRBV7-3 with TRBJ2-3, with TRBD2 identical over 9 bases. Germline CDR1 is SGHTA and CDR2 is FQGTGA. J gave up 6 bases and V 2 bases, and 12 bases lay outside the gene matches. This CDR3 spans 17 amino acids. CDR3 DNA: TGTGCCAGCAGCTTAGGGTACTTAGCGGGAGAGGCGGATACGCAGTATTTT. Amino acid sequence: CASSLGYLAGEADTQYF.

The genes are TRBV7-2 and TRBJ1-1; D ambiguous. CDR3 length equals 14 residues. Between the trimmed V and J ends, which lost 4 bases and 7 bases, there was a span of 16 bases. From germline, CDR1 is SGHTA and CDR2 FQGNSA. In DNA, the CDR3 is TGTGCCAGCAGCTCACCCCGGGTTACGCATGAAGCTTTCTTT. Its protein is CASSSPRVTHEAFF.

This chain connects TRBV4-1 to TRBJ1-2, with D unclear. Deletions cut 3 bases from V and 0 bases from J, with 14 bases between. Germline loops: CDR1 MGHRA, CDR2 YSYEKL. This CDR3 has 16 amino acids. CDR3 sequence: CASSHSPTATNYGYTF. The CDR3 coding sequence is TGCGCCAGCAGCCATTCCCCCACAGCTACTAACTATGGCTACACCTTC.

The V and J genes are TRBV6-2 or TRBV6-3 and TRBJ2-7; 8 bases match TRBD2. The germline gives CDR1 MNHEY, CDR2 SVGEGT. The CDR3 consists of 14 residues. Germline trimming cut 3 bases from V and 0 bases from J; bases unmatched to any gene: 1. DNA for the CDR3: TGTGCCAGCAGTTATGCGGGGGGCTCCTACGAGCAGTACTTC. Translation: CASSYAGGSYEQYF.

The chain is built from TRBV5-1 and TRBJ2-2, with D perhaps matching TRBD1 (6 bases). Trimming left V 0 bases short and J 2 bases short, with 14 bases between. The CDR3 sequence is 17 residues long. CDR1 is SGHRS, CDR2 YFSETQ, per germline. The CDR3 nucleotides are TGCGCCAGCAGCTTGGCCTTCACGGGACACAACACCGGGGAGCTGTTTTTT. This translates into CASSLAFTGHNTGELFF. Looking up the rest from reference TRBV5-1 and TRBJ2-2 gives the full variable domain: KAGVTQTPRYLIKTRGQQVTLSCSPISGHRSVSWYQQTPGQGLQFLFEYFSETQRNKGNFPGRFSGRQFSNSRSEMNVSTLELGDSALYLCASSLAFTGHNTGELFFGEGSRLTVL.

This rearrangement joins TRBV7-9 to TRBJ2-7, with 10 bases matching TRBD1. Germline values: CDR1 SEHNR, CDR2 FQNEAQ (reference sequence). The CDR3 contains 17 residues. The ends lost 2 bases at V and 0 bases at J; junction bases unmatched: 7. CDR3 amino acids: CASSLPLGTGASYEQYF. CDR3 sequence (DNA): TGTGCCAGCAGCTTACCCCTCGGGACAGGGGCCTCCTACGAGCAGTACTTC.

The V and J genes are TRBV4-3 and TRBJ2-1, with D unresolved. The CDR3 spans 16 residues. Germline V lookup: CDR1 LGHNA, CDR2 YSLEER. V was trimmed by 0 bases and J by 6 bases, leaving 15 bases between them. The CDR3 loop is CASSQDRWAEFNEQFF. In nucleotides, the CDR3 is TGCGCCAGCAGCCAAGACCGCTGGGCCGAATTCAATGAGCAGTTCTTC.

The rearrangement joins TRBV7-9 to TRBJ1-3; a weak D match, TRBD1 (6 bases). Germline V gene lookup returns CDR1 SEHNR and CDR2 FQNEAQ (reference sequence). CDR3 length: 15 amino acids. Trimming removed 5 bases from V and 2 bases from J, with 13 bases in between. The CDR3 DNA is TGTGCCAGCAGCGCCAACGACAGGCCTGGAAACACCATATATTTT. It codes for CASSANDRPGNTIYF.

The gene calls are TRBV6-6 and TRBJ2-7, with 8 bases identical to TRBD1. CDR3 length: 15 amino acids. From germline, CDR1 is MNHNY and CDR2 SVGAGI (reference sequence). V was pared by 2 bases and J by 7 bases, with 10 bases of the junction left unmatched. The CDR3, as DNA: TGTGCCAGCAGTTACGGTCGACAGGGGAAAGGGGAGCAGTACTTC. Its protein product is CASSYGRQGKGEQYF.